This T cell receptor (beta chain) was obtained from a study of blood T cell repertoires in COVID-19. Only in-frame clones appear in the TCRdb table, and some are missing; sequencing was by immunoSEQ multiplex PCR. The sample contains around 290,000 clones, approximately 86% of which appear only once. This clone is a singleton in its sample. Seattle cases were enrolled at active infection and followed longitudinally. Germline trimming cut 5 bases from V and 4 bases from J; bases unmatched to any gene: 7. The CDR3 is 14 amino acids. Germline V gene data show CDR1 as ENHRY and CDR2 as SYGVKD. The specimen sequenced was peripheral blood. The rearrangement uses TRBV10-3 and TRBJ2-7; 8 nucleotides agree with TRBD2. This receptor was obtained from a woman in her seventies with COVID-19, enrolled during active disease. For the CDR3, the DNA is TGTGCCATCAGTTGGAGCGGGGGAGCTTACGAGCAGTACTTC. Protein product: CAISWSGGAYEQYF.